This passage covers 6 T cell receptor beta chains from one sample sequenced in a study of regulatory T cells in long-lasting Graves disease. In building TCR beta libraries, iRepertoire HTBI primers were used together with Arm-PCR of CDR3 regions. TCRdb ran MiXCR on the multiplex PCR reads and lists one entry per CDR3 protein. The table includes 420,000 or so distinct CDR3 sequences, about a quarter detected once. The time point: persistent/refractory GD, antithyroid drugs over 5 years with positive TRAb. PBMC RNA served as the TCR library source. The starting material was peripheral blood mononuclear cells (PBMCs), obtained when the disease was refractory, from a patient treated with antithyroid drugs. The source is a female donor with Graves disease.

The sample holds a few counts of this clonotype. The V call is TRBV28, the J call TRBJ2-3, with 11 bases fitting TRBD2. The CDR3 is 15 amino acids. From germline, CDR1 is MDHEN and CDR2 SYDVKM. The trim removed 4 bases at V and 6 bases at J, leaving 6 bases unmatched. The CDR3 sequence is CASSSVASGRDTQYF. The CDR3 nucleotides are TGTGCCAGCAGTTCAGTAGCTAGCGGGAGGGATACGCAGTATTTT. The whole variable domain, remainder taken from reference TRBV28 and TRBJ2-3, is DVKVTQSSRYLVKRTGEKVFLECVQDMDHENMFWYRQDPGLGLRLIYFSYDVKMKEKGDIPEGYSVSREKKERFSLILESASTNQTSMYLCASSSVASGRDTQYFGPGTRLTVL.

This clonotype occurred a few times. The genes are TRBV6-4 and TRBJ2-2; 10 nucleotides agree with TRBD2. Germline trimming cut 7 bases from V and 6 bases from J; bases unmatched to any gene: 8. Germline V lookup: CDR1 MRHNA, CDR2 SNTAGT. The CDR3 covers 15 residues. DNA of the CDR3: TGTGCCAGCACCCAGCGGGAGGGGGACGCCGGGGAGCTGTTTTTT. Protein sequence: CASTQREGDAGELFF.

There are a few counts of this clonotype. J is TRBJ2-5 and V is TRBV27; no clear D gene. The germline gives CDR1 MNHEY, CDR2 SMNVEV (reference sequence). The CDR3 totals 12 residues. V was clipped by 5 bases and J by 5 bases, with 9 bases between them. The CDR3 nucleotides read TGTGCCAGCAGTCCGAATATTGAGACCCAGTACTTC. Translated: CASSPNIETQYF.

There are a few counts of this clonotype. CDR3 sequence (DNA): TGTGCCATCAGTTCTCTAGCGGAGATGGGCGAGCAGTACTTC. The encoded protein is CAISSLAEMGEQYF. The chain couples TRBV10-3 to TRBJ2-7, with TRBD2 matching over 7 bases. CDR1 ENHRY and CDR2 SYGVKD come from the germline V gene. J lost 6 bases, V lost 5 bases, and 10 bases had no gene match. This CDR3 has 14 residues.

This clonotype was observed a few times. The chain combines TRBV4-3 with TRBJ2-7; 10 bases agree with TRBD1. The CDR3 is 16 amino acids. The germline V gene encodes CDR1 LGHNA and CDR2 YSLEER. J gave up 2 bases and V 4 bases, and 8 bases lay outside the gene matches. The CDR3: CASSRQTGGFPYEQYF. CDR3 coding DNA: TGCGCCAGCAGCCGCCAGACAGGGGGCTTCCCCTACGAGCAGTACTTC.

At least ten counts were recorded for this clonotype. The rearrangement joins TRBV28 to TRBJ1-1; 7 bases align to TRBD1. In germline, CDR1 is MDHEN, CDR2 SYDVKM. The CDR3 extends over 20 amino acids. Germline trimming cut 0 bases from V and 5 bases from J; bases unmatched to any gene: 21. CDR3 protein: CASSLWSRSRLGGVGTEAFF. CDR3 sequence (DNA): TGTGCCAGCAGTTTATGGTCCCGAAGCCGCCTAGGGGGCGTAGGGACTGAAGCTTTCTTT.